This TCR beta chain came from a study of identical twins. The study's findings and limits: With abundant cord blood beta clonotypes, insertions were fewer; memory repertoires showed no such pattern.

TCRdb reanalysed the 5' RACE reads using MiXCR and keeps one entry per CDR3 protein. The sample shows approximately 670,000 distinct CDR3 sequences, around 6.1% of them seen only once. CDR3 size: 12 residues. Germline V gives CDR1 KGHDR, CDR2 SFDVKD. The V end was cut by 5 bases, the J end by 7 bases, with 7 bases between. This clonotype occurred a few times. Antigen specificity is unknown. The sequencing sample was made of naive T cells sorted from blood. The V gene is TRBV24-1, the J gene TRBJ2-2, with D unclear. The sequence came from a man younger than 35 in good health. As DNA, the CDR3 is TGTGCCACCAGTGGGGATCGCGGGGAGCTGTTTTTT. This codes for CATSGDRGELFF.